The source of this T cell receptor beta chain is a study of early T cells in non-severe SARS-CoV-2 infection. Attachment of unique molecular identifiers was made to individual cDNA molecules. TCRdb ran MiXCR on the 5' RACE reads and lists one entry per CDR3 protein. The table shows about 42,000 distinct CDR3 sequences, with about 7% occurring only once. This clonotype has only a few counts. V lost 1 base, J lost 8 bases, and 15 bases lay in between. CDR3 length equals 14 residues. CDR1 SGDLS and CDR2 YYNGEE come from the germline V gene. This TCR came from an adult who was a healthcare worker with PCR-confirmed SARS-CoV-2 infection or an uninfected control (not recorded which). V gene TRBV9 combines with J gene TRBJ1-2; D may be TRBD1 (5 bases). Sequencing was done on a sample of whole blood. The DNA of the CDR3 is TGTGCCAGCAGCGTACGGGACTTCCCCGGGGGCTACACCTTC. Translation gives CASSVRDFPGGYTF.